This entry concerns a single TCR beta chain. TCRbeta library construction was performed incorporating unique molecular identifiers. Each CDR3 protein is one row after TCRdb ran MiXCR on the PCR reads. The sample includes some 290,000 distinct CDR3 sequences, 9.9% of them seen just once. The data were obtained in a study of T-cell reconstitution after alpha-beta-depleted transplantation in children. Trimming removed 2 bases from V and 1 base from J, with 12 bases in between. This CDR3 is 16 amino acids long. The sample was PBMCs from the stem cell graft donor, taken from the stem cell graft. This receptor was taken from a human donor who donated a stem cell graft to a child with SCID. The chain links TRBV12-3 or TRBV12-4 to TRBJ1-5, with D perhaps matching TRBD1 (5 bases). The CDR3 sequence: CASSLLPRASNQPQHF. The CDR3 DNA reads as TGTGCCAGCAGTTTATTACCCAGGGCAAGCAATCAGCCCCAGCATTTT.